This is a list of T cell receptor beta chains from one sample in a study of shared clonotypes between healthy human individuals. The table came from immunoSEQ multiplex PCR; TCRdb's copy has only in-frame clones and leaves some out. The data show some 2,400,000 clones, with approximately 94% seen just once and 0.1% to 0.15% held by the top ten. The sample taken for sequencing was naive CD4+ T cells sorted from blood. These receptors all stem from a young man in good health. Both conserved end residues are trimmed from each CDR3. The order of the fields is CDR3 protein, V gene, J gene, CDR3 length.

ASSEGVRGYT,TRBV6-1,TRBJ1-2,10
ASTPFGDRVNIQY,TRBV4-1,TRBJ2-4,13
ASSYRGGYT,TRBV6-5,TRBJ1-2,9
ASRRDREASYEQY,TRBV6-1,TRBJ2-7,13
AWSVSGGEKLF,TRBV30,TRBJ1-4,11
ASMREGARNEQF,TRBV5-1,TRBJ2-1,12
ASSRGINYGYT,TRBV6-5,TRBJ1-2,11
ASSLVLRTNEKLF,TRBV7-9,TRBJ1-4,13
SVATGSSYEQY,TRBV29-1,TRBJ2-7,11
ASSSLAGGYEQY,TRBV7-2,TRBJ2-7,12
ASSLSPPGTGELF,TRBV7-9,TRBJ2-2,13
ASSLVGTHYGYT,TRBV5-6,TRBJ1-2,12
ASRGLDNQPQH,TRBV25-1,TRBJ1-5,11
ASSPRQTTGNEKLF,TRBV4-1,TRBJ1-4,14
ASSFVAGEYEQY,TRBV5-1,TRBJ2-7,12
ASSLVFVEQF,TRBV5-5,TRBJ2-1,10
ASSQVTDQPQH,TRBV4-1,TRBJ1-5,11
ASSYSPRISNQPQH,TRBV6-6,TRBJ1-5,14
ASSLAGFGVYNEQF,TRBV7-2,TRBJ2-1,14
ASSIARTVNSPLH,TRBV19,TRBJ1-6,13
ASSWRLGGNQPQH,TRBV27,TRBJ1-5,13
ASSQRGGAAGTDTQY,TRBV4-1,TRBJ2-3,15
ASSEWGGTQY,TRBV2,TRBJ2-5,10
ASRTDSRPGLEQY,TRBV6-5,TRBJ2-7,13
ASSLGEVGAYTQY,TRBV7-2,TRBJ2-3,13
ASSHRGPRLAGVEQY,TRBV7-9,TRBJ2-7,15
ASSLGAGHQPQH,TRBV7-2,TRBJ1-5,12
ASHIGRGTGELF,TRBV28,TRBJ2-2,12
ASSEMVYEQY,TRBV10-1,TRBJ2-7,10
ASSSRDRVDYGYT,TRBV7-2,TRBJ1-2,13
ASSQEAGNSGANVLT,TRBV4-3,TRBJ2-6,15
ASSYPITSSYEQY,TRBV6-5,TRBJ2-7,13
ASSPGAYLTGELF,TRBV13,TRBJ2-2,13
ARKGQGIHEQY,TRBV27,TRBJ2-7,11
ASSENTGELF,TRBV25-1,TRBJ2-2,10
ASSESKTRANEQF,TRBV10-2,TRBJ2-1,13
ASSSGTNEKLF,TRBV5-1,TRBJ1-4,11
ASSSDYTEAF,TRBV28,TRBJ1-1,10
ASSLEGDRVSGELF,TRBV11-3,TRBJ2-2,14
ASSLPSGTSTDTQY,TRBV5-1,TRBJ2-3,14
AWTGQETQY,TRBV30,TRBJ2-5,9
ASSQQASTDTQY,TRBV4-1,TRBJ2-3,12
ASSQDQGPEAF,TRBV4-1,TRBJ1-1,11
ASSEFPSGSSYNEQF,TRBV2,TRBJ2-1,15
ASSVGDTFSGNTIY,TRBV9,TRBJ1-3,14